Listed below are T cell receptor beta chains from one sample, sequenced in a study of cytomegalovirus exposure and HLA in healthy donors. Assay used: immunoSEQ multiplex PCR; TCRdb lists only in-frame clones, some missing. The sample includes roughly 230,000 clones, over 90% seen only once; the top ten take 1.7%. Sample: PBMCs. The receptors shown here come from a girl under 10 years old in good health and CMV-seronegative. Both conserved end residues are part of each CDR3. The D gene is left open where the match is weak. Clone size is not always given. Where it is, it says once, few, many or a class for expanded clones.

>TRBJ1-5|TRBD1|few|TRBV5-1|14
TGCGCCAGCAGCCCCGGGACAGGAAATCAGCCCCAGCATTTT
CASSPGTGNQPQHF
>TRBJ2-3|NA|NA|TRBV4-1|15
TGCGCCAGCAGCCCCAAGAGCCCACTCACAGATACGCAGTATTTT
CASSPKSPLTDTQYF
>TRBJ2-5|TRBD1|once|TRBV4-2|14
TGTGCCAGCAGCCAAGTAGGGACAGAAGAGACCCAGTACTTC
CASSQVGTEETQYF
>TRBJ2-5|NA|NA|TRBV28|13
TGTGCCAGCACCCTGGAGGGGAGGGAGACCCAGTACTTC
CASTLEGRETQYF
>TRBJ2-5|NA|NA|TRBV10-3|13
TGTGCCATCAGTCCCGACAGCCAAGAGACCCAGTACTTC
CAISPDSQETQYF
>TRBJ1-1|TRBD1|NA|TRBV30|11
TGTGCCTGGAGCCGGACAGGCGAATCTTTCTTT
CAWSRTGESFF
>TRBJ2-1|NA|NA|TRBV7-9|16
TGTGCCAGCAGCTTAAGCAGGCTAGCGCCTTACAATGAGCAGTTCTTC
CASSLSRLAPYNEQFF
>TRBJ2-7|NA|NA|TRBV2|11
TGTGCCAGCAGTAAAGAGTACGAGCAGTACTTC
CASSKEYEQYF
>TRBJ2-7|NA|once|TRBV7-9|13
TGTGCCAGCAGCCGTCAGGGGGAGGACGAGCAGTACTTC
CASSRQGEDEQYF
>TRBJ2-3|TRBD2|NA|TRBV7-9|15
TGTGCCAGCAGCTTTGACGGGGGGGCCAGGTATACGCAGTATTTT
CASSFDGGARYTQYF
>TRBJ2-6|TRBD1|NA|TRBV30|18
TGTGCCTGGAATTTGCCCGACAGGGTCCGGTCTGGGGCCAACGTCCTGACTTTC
CAWNLPDRVRSGANVLTF
>TRBJ2-7|TRBD2|NA|TRBV6-1|13
TGTGCCAGTGAAGCGGGGTTTAGGTACGAGCAGTACTTC
CASEAGFRYEQYF
>TRBJ1-5|NA|NA|TRBV19|15
TGTGCCAGTAACAAACCAGGGCAGGGGATTCAGCCCCAGCATTTT
CASNKPGQGIQPQHF
>TRBJ2-7|NA|NA|TRBV19|13
TGTGCCAGTAGCCAACAACAGGTCTCCGAGCAGTACTTC
CASSQQQVSEQYF
>TRBJ1-1|TRBD1|NA|TRBV7-6|17
TGTGCCAGCAGCTTAAACCCCTGGACAGGGATGAACACTGAAGCTTTCTTT
CASSLNPWTGMNTEAFF
>TRBJ1-3|NA|NA|TRBV29-1|15
TGCAGCGTTGAGGGCCGCGGGGGGCCCGGAAACACCATATATTTT
CSVEGRGGPGNTIYF
>TRBJ2-5|NA|few|TRBV6-1|12
TGTGCCAGTGCGTGGGGCAAAGAGACCCAGTACTTC
CASAWGKETQYF
>TRBJ1-2|NA|NA|TRBV29-1|10
TGCAGCGTTACAAACTATGGCTACACCTTC
CSVTNYGYTF
>TRBJ2-3|NA|NA|TRBV11-2|14
TGTGCCAGCAGCCTAAAACTACTCTTGGATACGCAGTATTTT
CASSLKLLLDTQYF
>TRBJ2-3|TRBD2|NA|TRBV5-1|14
TGCGCCAGCAGCTCGGGACTAGCGCGGGATACGCAGTATTTT
CASSSGLARDTQYF
>TRBJ2-1|NA|NA|TRBV20-1|11
TGCAGTGCTACCCCCGGGGATGAGCAGTTCTTC
CSATPGDEQFF
>TRBJ2-3|NA|NA|TRBV30|12
TGTGCCTGGAGACTAGACACAGATACGCAGTATTTT
CAWRLDTDTQYF